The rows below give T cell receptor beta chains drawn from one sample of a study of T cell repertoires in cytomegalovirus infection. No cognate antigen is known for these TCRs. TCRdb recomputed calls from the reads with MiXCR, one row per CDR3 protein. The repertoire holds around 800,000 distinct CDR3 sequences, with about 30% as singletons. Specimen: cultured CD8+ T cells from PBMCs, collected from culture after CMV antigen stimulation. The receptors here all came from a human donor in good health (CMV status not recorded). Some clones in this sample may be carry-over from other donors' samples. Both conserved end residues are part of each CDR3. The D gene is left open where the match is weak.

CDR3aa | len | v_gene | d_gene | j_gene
CASSYSGRGQREKLFF | 16 | TRBV6-5 | TRBD1 | TRBJ1-4
CASSLGGQNIQYF | 13 | TRBV11-2 | - | TRBJ2-4
CAIRVGTEAFF | 11 | TRBV10-3 | - | TRBJ1-1
CASSQAAGGETQYF | 14 | TRBV4-3 | TRBD2 | TRBJ2-5
CASLTGDRGYTF | 12 | TRBV12-3/TRBV12-4 | TRBD1 | TRBJ1-2
CASRDLGGRYGYTF | 14 | TRBV7-4 | - | TRBJ1-2
CASSLGQPNQPQHF | 14 | TRBV7-8 | - | TRBJ1-5
CSAPRGYQETQYF | 13 | TRBV20-1 | - | TRBJ2-5
CASSLTVYTEAFF | 13 | TRBV5-5 | - | TRBJ1-1
CASSHPLNQGEAFF | 14 | TRBV12-3/TRBV12-4 | - | TRBJ1-1
CASSSWELTGTSAGELFF | 18 | TRBV6-6 | TRBD2 | TRBJ2-2
CASSPLGGYEQYF | 13 | TRBV7-8 | TRBD2 | TRBJ2-7
CASSLASLAEQFF | 13 | TRBV12-3/TRBV12-4 | - | TRBJ2-1
CASSLGSSGLSYTF | 14 | TRBV7-9 | - | TRBJ1-2
CASSYSGQAEAFF | 13 | TRBV6-5 | - | TRBJ1-1
CASSYHGLAPYNEQFF | 16 | TRBV5-6 | TRBD2 | TRBJ2-1
CASFWATSSSYNEQFF | 16 | TRBV2 | - | TRBJ2-1
CASSLDYTGPAGYTF | 15 | TRBV7-9 | - | TRBJ1-2
CASSSQGHGGHEKLFF | 16 | TRBV18 | - | TRBJ1-4
CASPNRGHSTDTQYF | 15 | TRBV6-1 | TRBD1 | TRBJ2-3
CASSTGRGHEKLFF | 14 | TRBV6-5 | - | TRBJ1-4
CASSWGGLGTEAFF | 14 | TRBV6-2/TRBV6-3 | - | TRBJ1-1
CASSGEGGETEAFF | 14 | TRBV9 | - | TRBJ1-1
CASSPALRGANSNQPQHF | 18 | TRBV7-8 | - | TRBJ1-5
CASSYQHF | 8 | TRBV6-2/TRBV6-3 | - | TRBJ2-7
CASSPPLTGGNTEAFF | 16 | TRBV7-9 | TRBD1 | TRBJ1-1
CASSFRGSSGGGYTF | 15 | TRBV7-6 | TRBD1 | TRBJ1-2
CASSYVGAKNQPQHF | 15 | TRBV6-6 | - | TRBJ1-5
CASSAGQGGTGELFF | 15 | TRBV12-3/TRBV12-4 | TRBD1 | TRBJ2-2
CASSLRGAEMNTEAFF | 16 | TRBV5-1 | - | TRBJ1-1
CATSQNGELFF | 11 | TRBV24-1 | - | TRBJ2-2
CASSLDSREPPVRDTQYF | 18 | TRBV12-3/TRBV12-4 | - | TRBJ2-3
CSARDNRLNTEAFF | 14 | TRBV20-1 | - | TRBJ1-1
CASSRVGDGEQYF | 13 | TRBV5-4 | - | TRBJ2-7
CSARDLEGGWGYGYTF | 16 | TRBV20-1 | - | TRBJ1-2
CASSLGSSGAVETQYF | 16 | TRBV7-9 | TRBD2 | TRBJ2-5
CASSPRTGRAKNIQYF | 16 | TRBV7-6 | TRBD1 | TRBJ2-4
CASSDSPSGLNEQFF | 15 | TRBV6-4 | TRBD2 | TRBJ2-1
CATSEYDRAGETQYF | 15 | TRBV15 | - | TRBJ2-5
CASSESWAAYNEQFF | 15 | TRBV4-1 | - | TRBJ2-1
CASSVGTDPYEQYF | 14 | TRBV6-1 | TRBD1 | TRBJ2-7
CASSLGTDMGIQYF | 14 | TRBV5-6 | - | TRBJ2-5